The clone carrying this T cell receptor (beta chain) was recorded at least ten times. This sample is drawn from a study of T cells in Graves' hyperthyroidism and ophthalmopathy. This CDR3 spans 13 amino acids. V lost 4 bases and J 6 bases, leaving 12 bases between the germline ends. The CDR3 regions of TCR beta were amplified from RNA transcripts. HTBI primers drove first-round RT-PCR of the TCR CDR3. In TCRdb, the multiplex PCR reads were re-called with MiXCR into one record per CDR3 protein. Of a few hundred thousand distinct CDR3 sequences in the sample, around a sixth are singletons; the top ten hold 6.5% to 8%.

This chain uses TRBV12-3 or TRBV12-4 with TRBJ2-5; D call uncertain. The sequence came from a woman aged 25-40 years with Graves' hyperthyroidism. What was sequenced was blood. Here the CDR3 DNA reads TGTGCCAGCAGTTCGTCCGCGACCCAGACCCAGTACTTC. This codes for CASSSSATQTQYF.